The 4 T cell receptor beta chains below were found in one sample sequenced in a study of blood T cells in healthy people across ages. It was with a sample-barcoded 5' primer and a J-beta primer mix that a second PCR of roughly 7 to 12 cycles was run. TCRdb re-called the 5' RACE reads through MiXCR, storing one row per CDR3 protein. The repertoire holds about 1,800,000 distinct CDR3 sequences, about 30% seen once, with roughly 8.2% in the top ten. The sample was blood. These receptor sequences come from a woman aged 25-40 years in good health.

Turning to this clonotype: A much larger clone is a single base away; this may be a read error. V gene TRBV9 combines with J gene TRBJ2-5; D is possibly TRBD1 (5 bases). The CDR3 loop spans 16 amino acids. CDR1 and CDR2 from the germline V gene are SGDLS and YYNGEE. V was clipped by 6 bases and J by 2 bases, with 20 bases between them. The CDR3 sequence is CASNVSLPGLQETQYF. CDR3 sequence (DNA): TGTGCCAGCAACGTTTCCCTACCAGGGCTTCAAGAGACCCAGTACTTC.

Concerning this clonotype: This may be a read error, as it is one base from a much larger clone. The chain combines TRBV12-3 or TRBV12-4 with TRBJ2-7; no clear D gene. The CDR3 totals 11 residues. Deletions cut 5 bases from V and 6 bases from J, with 8 bases between. CDR3 amino acids: CASSSRFEQYF. CDR3 DNA: TGTGCCAGCAGTAGCCGATTCGAGCAGTACTTC.

Concerning this clonotype itself: This clone may be a read error of a much larger clone one base away. The V call is TRBV5-1, the J call TRBJ2-1; a possible D gene is TRBD2 (6 bases). The CDR3 runs 15 residues. The germline V gene encodes CDR1 SGHRS and CDR2 YFSETQ. V lost 0 bases to trimming and J lost 8 bases, with 15 bases between them. CDR3 in amino acids: CASSLGRTTGDEQFF. CDR3 nucleotides: TGCGCCAGCAGCTTGGGACGCACGACGGGGGATGAGCAGTTCTTC.

The genes are TRBV12-3 or TRBV12-4 and TRBJ2-5, with 8 bases fitting TRBD2. The CDR3 is made up of 15 amino acids. With V trimmed by 5 bases and J by 5 bases, 10 bases remained unmatched. CDR3 sequence: CASSPNLSGVETQYF. The CDR3 nucleotides are TGTGCCAGCAGTCCGAACCTTAGCGGGGTTGAGACCCAGTACTTC.